This T cell receptor (beta chain) appears in the sequencing data of a study of CD8+ T cells in alopecia areata. In the study overall: A regimen of oral tofacitinib, 5 to 10 mg twice daily, was given to treated patients. Whole-study results and caveats: Many expanded lesional clones stayed in scalp and blood while on tofacitinib. Scalp samples also contribute reads from the resident alphabeta T cells found in normal skin. It was less clear whether patients shared TCRs than it was in mice, possibly because of HLA.

cDNA reverse transcribed from extracted RNA served as the sequencing template. Some clones are missing from TCRdb's copy, which holds only in-frame ones; the method was immunoSEQ multiplex PCR. The data hold some 130,000 clones, with 53% observed a single time. The V end was cut by 0 bases, the J end by 9 bases, with 7 bases between. Germline values: CDR1 SGHRS, CDR2 YFSETQ. The CDR3 runs to 12 residues. Documented treatment: oral pan-JAK inhibitor, 5-10 mg twice daily. With regard to this clone: Antigen: not known.

The origin of this receptor is a human donor with alopecia areata. The chain links TRBV5-1 to TRBJ2-1; D gene ambiguous. This sample comprised CD4+ T cells sorted from blood, obtained at week 4, from a patient treated with tofacitinib. The CDR3 sequence is CASSLALGEQFF. CDR3 bases: TGCGCCAGCAGCTTGGCGCTGGGTGAGCAGTTCTTC.